This T cell receptor beta chain originates from a study of shared clonotypes between healthy human individuals. About the research overall: CD4 naive and memory got three plates each, CD8 naive two, CD8 memory one.

The V end was cut by 4 bases, the J end by 5 bases, with 8 bases between. The CDR3 has 12 amino acids. Germline values: CDR1 SGHRS, CDR2 YFSETQ. Under the authors' procedure: ImmunoSEQ yielded junction-only sequences lacking quality scores, so filtering differed. Produced via immunoSEQ multiplex PCR; TCRdb's table is partial and in-frame only. The V and J calls and clone size were taken over from that table, and D and trimming were inferred from the DNA. The sample gives approximately 2.3 million clones, about 92% of which show up once; under 0.45% is in the top ten. Splitting of CD4+ cells produced CD45RA+ naive and CD45RA-negative memory subsets.

The sequenced sample consisted of naive CD4+ T cells from PBMCs. Subset indicated: CD45RA+ positively selected. This sequence was found in a man younger than 35 in good health. Some clones in this sample may be carry-over from other donors' samples. The gene calls are TRBV5-1 and TRBJ2-3; D possibly corresponds to TRBD1 (6 bases). CDR3 sequence: CASSVGGDTQYF. As DNA, the CDR3 is TGCGCCAGCAGCGTAGGGGGAGATACGCAGTATTTT. The full variable domain, completed using reference TRBV5-1 and TRBJ2-3, is KAGVTQTPRYLIKTRGQQVTLSCSPISGHRSVSWYQQTPGQGLQFLFEYFSETQRNKGNFPGRFSGRQFSNSRSEMNVSTLELGDSALYLCASSVGGDTQYFGPGTRLTVL.